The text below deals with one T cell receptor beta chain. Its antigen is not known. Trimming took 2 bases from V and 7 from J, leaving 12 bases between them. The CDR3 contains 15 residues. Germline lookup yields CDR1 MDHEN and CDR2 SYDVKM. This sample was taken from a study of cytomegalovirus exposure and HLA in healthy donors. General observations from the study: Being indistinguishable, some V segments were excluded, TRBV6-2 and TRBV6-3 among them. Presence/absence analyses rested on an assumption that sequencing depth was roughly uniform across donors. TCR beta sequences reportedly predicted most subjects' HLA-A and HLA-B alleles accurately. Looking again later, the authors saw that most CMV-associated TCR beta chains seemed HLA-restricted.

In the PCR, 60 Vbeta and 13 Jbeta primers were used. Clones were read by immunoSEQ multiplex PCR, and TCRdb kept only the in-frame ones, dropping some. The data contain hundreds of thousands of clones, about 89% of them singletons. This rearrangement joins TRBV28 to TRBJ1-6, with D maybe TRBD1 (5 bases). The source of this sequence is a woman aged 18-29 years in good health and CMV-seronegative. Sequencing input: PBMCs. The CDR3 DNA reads TGTGCCAGCAGTTTACAGGGAAATCGAAATTCACCCCTCCACTTT. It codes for CASSLQGNRNSPLHF.